This T cell receptor beta chain comes out of a study of shared clonotypes between healthy human individuals. Trimming cost V 2 bases and J 4 bases, with 18 bases left between them. The V gene's germline CDR1 is SGHRS and CDR2 YFSETQ. CDR3 size: 16 residues. This clone was seen a few times. The antigen remains unidentified. Only in-frame clones appear in the TCRdb table, and some are missing; sequencing was by immunoSEQ multiplex PCR. The repertoire includes some 2,500,000 clones, around 93% of them detected once, and 0.3% to 0.4% sits in the top ten. Study findings and constraints: Clonotypes shared by all four donors outscored non-shared clonotypes in generation probability. Sharing across a few donors was seen in 4% to 5% of naive CD4 clonotypes.

Material for sequencing was naive CD4+ T cells from PBMCs. Subset given: CD45RA+ positively selected. The sequence was obtained from a man younger than 35 in good health. Some clones in this sample may be carry-over from other donors' samples. This sequence joins TRBV5-1 and TRBJ1-2, with a possible D match to TRBD1 (5 bases). The CDR3 reads CASSLTQNRDGYGYTF. The CDR3 DNA reads TGCGCCAGCAGCTTAACCCAAAACCGGGACGGCTATGGCTACACCTTC.